The 27 T cell receptor beta chains below all came from one sample that was sequenced in a study of cytomegalovirus exposure and HLA in healthy donors. The PCR was carried out with 60 Vbeta primers and 13 Jbeta primers. Libraries were prepared by immunoSEQ multiplex PCR; TCRdb keeps only in-frame clonotypes and omits some of them. The top ten clones hold 3.8% of a sample with approximately 100,000 clones, 55% to 65% of them seen once. The sequencing sample was made of PBMCs. All receptors derive from a man aged 25 to 45 in good health and CMV-seropositive.

This clone appeared a few times. The gene calls are TRBV7-9 and TRBJ2-2; 9 nucleotides align to TRBD1. CDR1 and CDR2 from the germline V gene are SEHNR and FQNEAQ (reference sequence). This CDR3 is 16 amino acids long. V gave up 4 bases and J gave up 6 bases; unmatched junction bases: 9. The CDR3 DNA sequence: TGTGCCAGCAGCTACAAGGGACAGGGAGGCGCCGGGGAGCTGTTTTTT. This gives the protein CASSYKGQGGAGELFF.

This clone showed up just a few times. The chain has TRBV11-3 and TRBJ1-4; D not resolved. Germline CDR1 reads SGHNT; CDR2 reads YENEEA. The CDR3 is 15 residues long. V lost 5 bases and J lost 6, with 16 bases in between. The CDR3 protein is CASSEGGFSDEKLFF. The CDR3 bases are TGTGCCAGCAGCGAGGGTGGCTTCTCGGATGAAAAACTGTTTTTT.

V and J are TRBV5-1 and TRBJ2-7, with D possibly being TRBD1 (6 bases). CDR1 SGHRS and CDR2 YFSETQ come from the germline V gene. The CDR3 contains 15 residues. Trimming took off 0 bases at V and 2 bases at J, with 12 bases between the two ends. The DNA for the CDR3 is TGCGCCAGCAGCTTGGAACAGGGCTGGGCCTACGAGCAGTACTTC. Amino acid sequence: CASSLEQGWAYEQYF. Using reference TRBV5-1 and TRBJ2-7 for the parts outside the CDR3, the full variable domain is KAGVTQTPRYLIKTRGQQVTLSCSPISGHRSVSWYQQTPGQGLQFLFEYFSETQRNKGNFPGRFSGRQFSNSRSEMNVSTLELGDSALYLCASSLEQGWAYEQYFGPGTRLTVT.

The chain employs TRBV5-1 and TRBJ2-7, with 9 nucleotides matching TRBD1. Germline V CDR1 and CDR2: SGHRS, YFSETQ. J was trimmed by 0 bases and V by 2 bases; bases with no gene match: 9. The CDR3 is made up of 17 amino acids. DNA of the CDR3: TGCGCCAGCAGCTTATTCCCCGGGACAGGGAGCTCCTACGAGCAGTACTTC. Residues: CASSLFPGTGSSYEQYF. The complete variable domain, with remaining parts taken from reference TRBV5-1 and TRBJ2-7, reads KAGVTQTPRYLIKTRGQQVTLSCSPISGHRSVSWYQQTPGQGLQFLFEYFSETQRNKGNFPGRFSGRQFSNSRSEMNVSTLELGDSALYLCASSLFPGTGSSYEQYFGPGTRLTVT.

The J gene is TRBJ2-4, the V gene TRBV6-1, with D perhaps TRBD1 (6 bases). Between the trimmed V and J ends, which lost 6 bases and 5 bases, there was a span of 14 bases. This CDR3 contains 14 residues. Germline V lookup: CDR1 MNHNS, CDR2 SASEGT. CDR3: CASRQGKVQNIQYF. The CDR3 coding sequence is TGTGCCAGCAGGCAGGGGAAGGTCCAAAACATTCAGTACTTC.

The chain is built from TRBV7-2 and TRBJ1-1; unclear D gene. Germline V CDR1 and CDR2: SGHTA, FQGNSA. V was shortened by 4 bases and J by 10 bases, with 10 bases between the two germline ends. The length of the CDR3 is 11 residues. The CDR3 is CASSSSLTAFF. The CDR3 coding sequence is TGTGCCAGCAGCTCCAGTTTAACAGCTTTCTTT.

The chain links TRBV11-2 to TRBJ2-1; D remains unclear. The CDR3 consists of 11 residues. Between the trimmed V and J ends, which lost 4 bases and 10 bases, there was a span of 8 bases. CDR1 is SGHAT and CDR2 is FQNNGV in the germline V gene. The CDR3 bases are TGTGCCAGCAGCTCGCTGGAGGAGCAGTTCTTC. It is translated as CASSSLEEQFF.

This chain joins TRBV11-3 and TRBJ2-7; D call uncertain. From germline, CDR1 is SGHNT and CDR2 YENEEA. Trimming shortened V by 0 bases and J by 5 bases, and 11 bases separated the two germline ends. The CDR3 runs to 14 residues. The CDR3 reads CASSLESRINEQYF. The CDR3 DNA sequence: TGTGCCAGCAGCTTAGAATCCAGGATCAACGAGCAGTACTTC.

The chain has TRBV29-1 and TRBJ2-1; TRBD1 might be the D (5 bases). The germline V gene has CDR1 SQVTM and CDR2 ANQGSEA. The V end lost 0 bases, the J end lost 3 bases, and 12 bases lay between the germline ends. This CDR3 contains 15 residues. This chain's CDR3 is CSVEDQGARYNEQFF. The CDR3 region has the DNA TGCAGCGTTGAAGATCAAGGGGCGCGCTACAATGAGCAGTTCTTC.

The chain uses TRBV5-4 and TRBJ1-3; unclear D gene. CDR1 and CDR2 (germline): SGHNT, YYREEE (reference sequence). Trimming took off 3 bases at V and 2 bases at J, with 15 bases between the two ends. This CDR3 is 16 amino acids long. This CDR3 is CASSSPSLSTGNTIYF. CDR3 DNA sequence: TGTGCCAGCAGCTCCCCCAGTCTCTCGACTGGAAACACCATATATTTT.

The chain is built from TRBV9 and TRBJ2-3, with a weak D call TRBD1 (7 bases). The CDR3 runs 14 residues. Trimming pared 7 bases from V and 5 bases from J, leaving 17 bases between. Germline CDR1 reads SGDLS; CDR2 reads YYNGEE. DNA of the CDR3: TGTGCCAGCGGGCGGGGCAGGGGGGTAGATACGCAGTATTTT. Translation gives CASGRGRGVDTQYF.

The chain uses TRBV7-9 and TRBJ2-6, with D possibly TRBD1 on 5 matching bases. Germline loops: CDR1 SEHNR, CDR2 FQNEAQ (reference sequence). Trimming stripped 3 bases from V and 0 bases from J, with 9 bases between. This CDR3 has 16 residues. CDR3 in DNA: TGTGCCAGCAGCTTCAGGGCAGTCTCTGGGGCCAACGTCCTGACTTTC. As protein: CASSFRAVSGANVLTF.

This clone was counted a few times. This chain uses TRBV10-3 with TRBJ1-3; 9 bases agree with TRBD1. CDR3 length equals 18 residues. Germline V gives CDR1 ENHRY, CDR2 SYGVKD. V gave up 5 bases and J gave up 0 bases; unmatched junction bases: 11. CDR3 nucleotides: TGTGCCATCAGTCGGGACAGGGCTTCATTTGCCTCTGGAAACACCATATATTTT. Translated, it gives CAISRDRASFASGNTIYF.

Turning to this clone: A read error is likely, as this CDR3 ends without the conserved phenylalanine or tryptophan. The chain recombines TRBV5-1 with TRBJ1-1, with 7 bases matching TRBD1. J gave up 2 bases and V 4 bases, and 5 bases lay outside the gene matches. The CDR3 is 14 amino acids. From germline, CDR1 is SGHRS and CDR2 YFSETQ. As DNA, the CDR3 is TGCGCCAGCAGCGCACAGGGGCCCAACACTGAAGCTTTCCTT. This gives the protein CASSAQGPNTEAFL.

A single count supports this clone. The V call is TRBV5-1, the J call TRBJ2-7, with 9 bases fitting TRBD1. V lost 5 bases and J lost 6; bases outside the gene matches: 3. Germline assignment: CDR1 SGHRS and CDR2 YFSETQ. This CDR3 is 12 amino acids long. CDR3 nucleotides: TGCGCCAGCAGACAGACAGGGGGCGAGCAGTACTTC. Amino acid sequence: CASRQTGGEQYF.

V gene TRBV11-3 combines with J gene TRBJ2-7; 7 nucleotides align to TRBD1. Germline CDR1 is SGHNT and CDR2 is YENEEA. The CDR3 covers 14 residues. Trimming removed 4 bases from V and 0 bases from J; junction bases left unmatched: 3. CDR3 nucleotide sequence: TGTGCCAGCAGCTCGCGGACAGGCTCCTACGAGCAGTACTTC. Its translation: CASSSRTGSYEQYF.

The genes are TRBV19 and TRBJ2-5; 9 bases are a match to TRBD1. This CDR3 comprises 15 residues. The germline CDR1 and CDR2 sequences are LNHDA and SQIVND (reference sequence). V dropped 3 bases and J dropped 5; count of bases not matched to a gene: 7. The CDR3 DNA is TGTGCCAGTAGTATGAGGGACAGGGTCGGGGAGACCCAGTACTTC. Amino acid sequence: CASSMRDRVGETQYF.

The chain has TRBV13 and TRBJ2-3; weak D call: TRBD2 (5 bases). CDR1 and CDR2 (germline): PRHDT, FYEKMQ (reference sequence). The CDR3 sequence is 15 residues long. V lost 2 bases to trimming and J lost 4 bases, with 13 bases between them. In nucleotides, the CDR3 is TGTGCCAGCAGCTTAAGATTGGCGGGCGCAGATACGCAGTATTTT. Amino acid sequence: CASSLRLAGADTQYF.

V and J are TRBV18 and TRBJ1-1; D may be TRBD1 (5 bases). The CDR3 is 16 amino acids. Trimming took 3 bases from V and 2 from J, leaving 16 bases between them. Germline lookup yields CDR1 KGHSH and CDR2 LQKENI. CDR3 DNA: TGTGCCAGCTCACCCGTCGGGCAGGGTTCCAACACTGAAGCTTTCTTT. Amino acids: CASSPVGQGSNTEAFF. Full variable domain (rest looked up from reference TRBV18 and TRBJ1-1): NAGVMQNPRHLVRRRGQEARLRCSPMKGHSHVYWYRQLPEEGLKFMVYLQKENIIDESGMPKERFSAEFPKEGPSILRIQQVVRGDSAAYFCASSPVGQGSNTEAFFGQGTRLTVV.

A note on this clone: Other DNA sequences in the sample encode the same CDR3. V gene TRBV19 combines with J gene TRBJ1-4; 7 bases are a match to TRBD1. The CDR3 length is 16 residues. CDR1 is LNHDA, CDR2 SQIVND, per germline (reference sequence). The trim removed 4 bases at V and 0 bases at J, leaving 5 bases unmatched. Here the CDR3 DNA reads TGTGCCAGTAGTAAACGACAGGGACCAACTAATGAAAAACTGTTTTTT. Encoded protein: CASSKRQGPTNEKLFF.

This clone has just a few counts. This chain links TRBV6-6 with TRBJ1-2; the match to TRBD1 covers 7 bases. The CDR3 runs to 12 residues. V gave up 10 bases and J gave up 4 bases; unmatched junction bases: 6. Germline V gene data show CDR1 as MNHNY and CDR2 as SVGAGI (reference sequence). The CDR3: CANRQGGYGYTF. CDR3 coding DNA: TGTGCCAACCGACAGGGCGGCTATGGCTACACCTTC.

The genes are TRBV13 and TRBJ2-1; 11 nucleotides align to TRBD2. Germline trimming cut 6 bases from V and 14 bases from J; bases unmatched to any gene: 15. Germline-derived CDR1 and CDR2 are PRHDT and FYEKMQ (reference sequence). The length of the CDR3 is 15 residues. The CDR3 reads CASRPLAGAPPMEFF. The CDR3 DNA is TGTGCCAGCAGGCCACTAGCGGGGGCACCCCCAATGGAGTTCTTC.

The chain uses TRBV6-5 and TRBJ2-5; 9 nucleotides align to TRBD2. CDR1 is MNHEY, CDR2 SVGAGI, per germline. CDR3 length: 13 amino acids. Germline trimming cut 7 bases from V and 7 bases from J; bases unmatched to any gene: 7. Here the CDR3 DNA reads TGTGCCAGCAAGCGGGGCGGGGGGGGGACCCAGTACTTC. Protein sequence: CASKRGGGGTQYF.

The rearrangement links TRBV2 to TRBJ2-1, with 10 bases identical to TRBD2. The trim removed 6 bases at V and 8 bases at J, leaving 7 bases unmatched. The CDR3 runs to 14 residues. Germline V lookup: CDR1 SNHLY, CDR2 FYNNEI. The CDR3 nucleotides read TGTGCCAGCAGGGCAGCGGGGGGGATATATGAGCAGTTCTTC. This sequence encodes CASRAAGGIYEQFF. Filled out from reference TRBV2 and TRBJ2-1, the complete variable domain reads EPEVTQTPSHQVTQMGQEVILRCVPISNHLYFYWYRQILGQKVEFLVSFYNNEISEKSEIFDDQFSVERPDGSNFTLKIRSTKLEDSAMYFCASRAAGGIYEQFFGPGTRLTVL.

V and J are TRBV6-6 and TRBJ2-7; TRBD1 aligns across 7 bases. Germline V CDR1 and CDR2: MNHNY, SVGAGI (reference sequence). Trimming removed 0 bases from V and 2 bases from J; junction bases left unmatched: 4. This CDR3 is built from 15 residues. CDR3 DNA sequence: TGTGCCAGCAGTTACTCCGGGACAGCCACCTACGAGCAGTACTTC. Protein sequence: CASSYSGTATYEQYF.

This clone was detected once. The chain carries TRBV7-9 and TRBJ1-1; a possible D gene is TRBD1 (5 bases). Per germline, CDR1 SEHNR and CDR2 FQNEAQ (reference sequence). V shed 5 bases and J shed 4 bases, with 17 bases lying between them. The CDR3 runs to 15 residues. For the CDR3, the DNA is TGTGCCAGCAGCCGGGCCCCATGGGGCTCCACTGAAGCTTTCTTT. Translating it yields CASSRAPWGSTEAFF.

The chain's CDR3 is CASSQESLPADEQFF. DNA for the CDR3: TGTGCCAGCAGCCAAGAGTCACTCCCCGCTGATGAGCAGTTCTTC. The chain links TRBV4-2 to TRBJ2-1, with D unclear. Trimming pared 0 bases from V and 8 bases from J, leaving 14 bases between. Germline V gene lookup returns CDR1 LGHNA and CDR2 YNFKEQ. There are 15 residues in the CDR3.